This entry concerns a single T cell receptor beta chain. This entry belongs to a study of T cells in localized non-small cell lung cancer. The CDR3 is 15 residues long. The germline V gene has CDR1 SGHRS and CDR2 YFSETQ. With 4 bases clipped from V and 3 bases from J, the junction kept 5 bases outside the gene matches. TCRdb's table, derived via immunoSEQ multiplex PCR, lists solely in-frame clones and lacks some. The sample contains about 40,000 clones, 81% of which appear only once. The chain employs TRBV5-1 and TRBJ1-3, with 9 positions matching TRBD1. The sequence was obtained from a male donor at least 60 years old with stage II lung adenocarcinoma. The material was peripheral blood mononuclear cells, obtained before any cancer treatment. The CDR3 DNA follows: TGCGCCAGCAGCCTGGACAGGGGAGTTGGAAACACCATATATTTT. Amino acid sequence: CASSLDRGVGNTIYF.